This T cell receptor (beta chain) emerged from a study of blood T cell repertoires in COVID-19. Whole-study context: Both acute and convalescent COVID-19 samples were obtained from the United States, Italy and Spain.

Each participant's cohort was designated according to participant-reported clinical history. A case of COVID-19 had been met by exposed participants within 2 weeks before study entry. As originally analysed: Estimates of nucleated cell counts were drawn from the amplification of reference gene primers. TCRdb keeps only in-frame clones here, not all; method: immunoSEQ multiplex PCR. That table supplies the V and J calls and clone size; D and trimming were determined from the DNA. The table includes hundreds of thousands of clones, 83% detected once. In germline, CDR1 is SGHRS, CDR2 YFSETQ. The CDR3 extends over 13 amino acids. Comment on this clone: Sequence at one end of the junction differs from germline and may be a read error.

The sequenced sample consisted of PBMCs or T cells enriched from blood (not recorded which). The chain couples TRBV5-1 to TRBJ1-1; 12 positions match TRBD1. The source is a woman aged 50 to 65 who had been exposed to COVID-19. The CDR3 coding sequence is TGCGCCAGCAGCTTGGGGGGGACAGGGGGCCCCATCTTT. It codes for CASSLGGTGGPIF.